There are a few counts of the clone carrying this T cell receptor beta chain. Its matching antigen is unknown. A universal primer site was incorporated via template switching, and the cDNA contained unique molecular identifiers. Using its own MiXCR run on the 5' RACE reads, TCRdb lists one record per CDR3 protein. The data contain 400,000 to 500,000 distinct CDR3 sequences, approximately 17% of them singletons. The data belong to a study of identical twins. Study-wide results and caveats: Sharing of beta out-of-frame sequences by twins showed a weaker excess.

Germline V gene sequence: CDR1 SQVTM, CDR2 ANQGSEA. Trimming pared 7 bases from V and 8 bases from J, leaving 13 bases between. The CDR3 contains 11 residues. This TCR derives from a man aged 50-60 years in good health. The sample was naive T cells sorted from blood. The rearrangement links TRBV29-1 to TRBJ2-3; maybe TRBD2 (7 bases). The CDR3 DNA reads TGCAGCGCCGCGAGGGGGGGTACGCAGTATTTT. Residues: CSAARGGTQYF.